Each of the 19 T cell receptor beta chains below was sequenced from the same sample in a study of a mutant IDH1 vaccine in newly diagnosed glioma. Sequencing used immunoSEQ multiplex PCR; TCRdb keeps in-frame clones, though not all of them. This table holds tens of thousands of clones, less than 85% found once. As for time point: week 47, end of study. Topical imiquimod was applied with each vaccine dose, which held 300 ug of mutant IDH1 20-mer peptide. These receptors have no known antigen. The starting material was PBMCs, obtained from a glioma patient whose treatment included an IDH1 peptide vaccine. The receptors originated from a man between 18 and 35 years old with glioma. Some clones in this sample may be carry-over from other donors' samples.

The chain employs TRBV9 and TRBJ2-3; 14 bases are a match to TRBD2. Trimming at V came to 0 bases and at J to 14 bases, leaving 8 bases not matched to a gene. Germline CDR1 is SGDLS and CDR2 is YYNGEE. CDR3 length: 15 amino acids. CDR3 protein: CASSVGTSGGTSPYF. The CDR3 DNA reads as TGTGCCAGCAGCGTAGGGACTAGCGGGGGGACCTCTCCGTATTTT.

V gene TRBV25-1 combines with J gene TRBJ2-5; either TRBD1 or TRBD2 may supply D (5 bases each). V was shortened by 4 bases and J by 5 bases, with 20 bases between the two germline ends. From germline, CDR1 is MGHDK and CDR2 SYGVNS. The CDR3 spans 16 residues. CDR3 protein: CASSGPWGISKETQYF. The DNA of the CDR3 is TGTGCCAGCAGTGGGCCGTGGGGGATTTCGAAGGAGACCCAGTACTTC.

The V call is TRBV4-1, the J call TRBJ2-5; 9 bases align to TRBD2. This CDR3 has 16 amino acids. V was clipped by 4 bases and J by 9 bases; unmatched bases: 15. Per the germline V gene, CDR1 is MGHRA and CDR2 is YSYEKL. CDR3 sequence: CASSPMRGGGGRAQYF. The CDR3 coding sequence is TGCGCCAGCAGCCCGATGCGGGGGGGCGGGGGTAGGGCCCAGTACTTC.

The CDR3 DNA is TGTGCCAGCAGCCAGGAGGACAGGGTAGGCAACGAGCAGTACTTC. Translation gives CASSQEDRVGNEQYF. The V gene is TRBV7-9, the J gene TRBJ2-7; 8 positions agree with TRBD1. The CDR3 is 15 residues long. The germline gives CDR1 SEHNR, CDR2 FQNEAQ (reference sequence). After removal of 5 bases from V and 5 bases from J, the junction contained 11 bases not matched to a gene.

The V and J genes are TRBV6-1 and TRBJ1-1, with D possibly TRBD1 on 5 matching bases. The V end was cut by 5 bases, the J end by 8 bases, with 18 bases between. This CDR3 comprises 14 residues. Per the germline V gene, CDR1 is MNHNS and CDR2 is SASEGT. CDR3 sequence reads: CASSSNTGRPEAFF. CDR3 nucleotide sequence: TGTGCCAGCAGTTCTAACACAGGAAGGCCCGAAGCTTTCTTT.

This chain links TRBV2 with TRBJ2-5; D might be TRBD2 (5 bases). V lost 7 bases and J lost 4, with 13 bases in between. The germline CDR1 and CDR2 sequences are SNHLY and FYNNEI. This CDR3 region has 13 residues. CDR3 sequence: CASKASGVETQYF. In DNA, the CDR3 is TGTGCCAGCAAAGCGTCCGGGGTAGAGACCCAGTACTTC.

This clone was observed a single time. V usage is TRBV6-5 and J usage is TRBJ1-2; 7 nucleotides agree with TRBD1. Trimming cost V 2 bases and J 2 bases; bases outside gene matches: 5. The CDR3 totals 15 residues. Germline V gives CDR1 MNHEY, CDR2 SVGAGI. The CDR3 loop is CASSYRGDSNYGYTF. Here the CDR3 DNA reads TGTGCCAGCAGTTACCGAGGGGACAGCAACTATGGCTACACCTTC.

The chain joins TRBV27 to TRBJ2-1; tentative D call: TRBD1 (5 bases). Germline CDR1 reads MNHEY; CDR2 reads SMNVEV (reference sequence). The V end was cut by 5 bases, the J end by 6 bases, with 11 bases between. The length of the CDR3 is 13 residues. This CDR3 is CASSLRGPNEQFF. For the CDR3, the DNA is TGTGCCAGCAGTCTAAGGGGCCCCAATGAGCAGTTCTTC.

Notes on this clone: The junction differs from germline at one of its ends, possibly a read error. In the same sample, other DNA sequences code for this CDR3. The V and J genes are TRBV29-1 and TRBJ1-2; D remains unclear. This CDR3 is 10 amino acids long. The V gene's germline CDR1 is SQVTM and CDR2 ANQGSEA. CDR3 in amino acids: CSVEGYGYTF. The CDR3 nucleotides are TGCAGCGTAGAAGGGTATGGCTACACCTTC.

J is TRBJ1-1 and V is TRBV18; D is undetermined. This CDR3 contains 14 residues. V lost 1 base to trimming and J lost 4 bases, with 10 bases between them. CDR1 is KGHSH, CDR2 LQKENI, per germline. For the CDR3, the DNA is TGTGCCAGCTCACCACGGTTAAGCCTCACTGAAGCTTTCTTT. This gives the protein CASSPRLSLTEAFF. The full variable domain, completed using reference TRBV18 and TRBJ1-1, is NAGVMQNPRHLVRRRGQEARLRCSPMKGHSHVYWYRQLPEEGLKFMVYLQKENIIDESGMPKERFSAEFPKEGPSILRIQQVVRGDSAAYFCASSPRLSLTEAFFGQGTRLTVV.

V is TRBV27 and J is TRBJ2-7; 9 bases map to TRBD1. Germline V gene sequence: CDR1 MNHEY, CDR2 SMNVEV (reference sequence). This CDR3 spans 16 amino acids. Trimming took 5 bases from V and 3 from J; bases not matched to a gene: 11. DNA for the CDR3: TGTGCCAGCAGTCACCGGGACAGGGTACGCTTCTACGAGCAGTACTTC. This sequence encodes CASSHRDRVRFYEQYF.

The CDR3 bases are TGTGCCAGCAGGAGTGGGGCGGGTCGGAATTCACCCCTCCACTTT. The encoded protein is CASRSGAGRNSPLHF. The chain recombines TRBV25-1 with TRBJ1-6; a weak D match, TRBD1 (5 bases). There are 15 residues in the CDR3. Germline CDR1 is MGHDK and CDR2 is SYGVNS. Trimming took 6 bases from V and 7 from J, leaving 16 bases between them.

This clone was seen just once. The rearrangement links TRBV7-9 to TRBJ1-1, with D perhaps TRBD1 (5 bases). The CDR3 consists of 15 residues. Per germline, CDR1 SEHNR and CDR2 FQNEAQ (reference sequence). V lost 2 bases to trimming and J lost 4 bases, with 14 bases between them. The chain's CDR3 is CASSLPQGLGTEAFF. The DNA of the CDR3 is TGTGCCAGCAGCTTACCTCAGGGTCTTGGCACTGAAGCTTTCTTT.

V is TRBV6-5 and J is TRBJ2-7; TRBD2 matches at 12 bases. Germline CDR1 and CDR2: MNHEY and SVGAGI. Trimming cost V 4 bases and J 2 bases; bases outside gene matches: 6. The CDR3 extends over 16 amino acids. CDR3 nucleotide sequence: TGTGCCAGCAGTTCCTCCACTAGCGGGAGGACCTACGAGCAGTACTTC. This codes for CASSSSTSGRTYEQYF.

The chain employs TRBV25-1 and TRBJ1-1, with D tentatively TRBD1 (5 bases). This CDR3 is built from 13 residues. Trimming left V 6 bases short and J 4 bases short, with 12 bases between. Germline-derived CDR1 and CDR2 are MGHDK and SYGVNS. CDR3 residues: CASSLGVGTEAFF. In nucleotides, the CDR3 is TGTGCCAGCAGCCTAGGGGTTGGCACTGAAGCTTTCTTT.

The rearrangement joins TRBV6-1 to TRBJ1-2; 11 bases agree with TRBD1. Germline trimming cut 4 bases from V and 2 bases from J; bases unmatched to any gene: 3. This CDR3 spans 15 amino acids. Germline values: CDR1 MNHNS, CDR2 SASEGT. The CDR3 region has the DNA TGTGCCAGCAGTGTCGGACAGGGGGCAAACTATGGCTACACCTTC. This translates into CASSVGQGANYGYTF.

The chain employs TRBV30 and TRBJ1-5; D is perhaps TRBD1 (6 bases). Per the germline V gene, CDR1 is GTSNPN and CDR2 is SVGIG (reference sequence). This CDR3 contains 13 residues. The V end lost 1 base, the J end lost 2 bases, and 6 bases lay between the germline ends. CDR3 region: CAWSEGGNQPQHF. CDR3 coding DNA: TGTGCCTGGAGTGAGGGGGGCAATCAGCCCCAGCATTTT.

This clone was found once. This chain joins TRBV7-9 and TRBJ1-1, with D possibly TRBD1 on 5 matching bases. The CDR3 spans 15 residues. The V and J ends lost 5 bases and 1 base respectively, with 14 bases between them. Germline CDR1 and CDR2: SEHNR and FQNEAQ (reference sequence). CDR3: CASSRRGEGNTEAFF. The CDR3 DNA sequence: TGTGCCAGCAGCCGTCGGGGGGAAGGGAACACTGAAGCTTTCTTT. The full variable domain, completed using reference TRBV7-9 and TRBJ1-1, is DTGVSQNPRHKITKRGQNVTFRCDPISEHNRLYWYRQTLGQGPEFLTYFQNEAQLEKSRLLSDRFSAERPKGSFSTLEIQRTEQGDSAMYLCASSRRGEGNTEAFFGQGTRLTVV.

This chain links TRBV7-9 with TRBJ1-4; 7 positions match TRBD1. The trim removed 6 bases at V and 0 bases at J, leaving 13 bases unmatched. The CDR3 has 18 amino acids. CDR1 and CDR2 (germline): SEHNR, FQNEAQ (reference sequence). CDR3 in amino acids: CASSPTKGARSTNEKLFF. Written as DNA, the CDR3 is TGTGCCAGCAGTCCTACGAAGGGGGCGAGGTCAACTAATGAAAAACTGTTTTTT.